This T cell receptor beta chain appears in the sequencing data of a study of blood T cell repertoires in COVID-19. Study overall: Nucleic acid was either cDNA or gDNA, and it came from T cells, B-cell-depleted T cells, or PBMCs.

The germline gives CDR1 SEHNR, CDR2 FQNEAQ (reference sequence). The trim removed 8 bases at V and 6 bases at J, leaving 9 bases unmatched. The CDR3 is 13 residues long. In the source study's methods: Amplification of reference gene primers provided the estimated nucleated cell counts. Generated by immunoSEQ multiplex PCR, the TCRdb table keeps only in-frame clones and is missing some. V and J calls plus clone size are reproduced from that table; the DNA served to infer D and trimming. This table holds about 320,000 clones, roughly nine tenths found once. Sequenced material: peripheral blood. The chain recombines TRBV7-9 with TRBJ1-2; 7 bases are a match to TRBD1. This clonotype originated in a man in his late teens or twenties who had recovered from COVID-19. The chain's CDR3 is CASGGTVLNGYTF. DNA for the CDR3: TGTGCCAGCGGGGGGACAGTGCTCAATGGCTACACCTTC.